The 6 T cell receptor beta chains listed next were all sequenced from one sample in a study of T-cell memory formation after mild COVID-19. From the 5' RACE reads, TCRdb called clonotypes with MiXCR, one entry per CDR3 protein. The data show about 270,000 distinct CDR3 sequences, approximately 18% seen once. Sequencing used PBMCs or a T cell subset sorted from them (not recorded which). These receptors all stem from a young man who had mild COVID-19 (a few samples of this study predate the infection). Cell type and time point are not known.

The V and J genes are TRBV12-3 or TRBV12-4 and TRBJ1-6, with D perhaps TRBD1 (6 bases). The CDR3 totals 14 residues. The V end lost 5 bases, the J end lost 10 bases, and 15 bases lay between the germline ends. CDR3 coding DNA: TGTGCCAGCAGTGTGGACAGCCCCTGGTCACCCCTCCACTTT. This sequence encodes CASSVDSPWSPLHF.

The CDR3 here is CASSVYNQPQHF. Here the CDR3 DNA reads TGTGCCAGCAGCGTTTACAATCAGCCCCAGCATTTT. This rearrangement joins TRBV7-2 to TRBJ1-5; unclear D gene. The CDR3 spans 12 residues. V lost 5 bases and J lost 3, with 5 bases in between. Germline loops: CDR1 SGHTA, CDR2 FQGNSA.

The chain joins TRBV7-2 to TRBJ1-6, with D possibly TRBD1 on 5 matching bases. The CDR3 extends over 13 amino acids. V was clipped by 3 bases and J by 12 bases, with 12 bases between them. Germline V lookup: CDR1 SGHTA, CDR2 FQGNSA. The CDR3 loop reads CASSFSRERPLHF. CDR3 nucleotides: TGTGCCAGCAGCTTCTCCAGGGAACGACCCCTCCACTTT.

This clonotype was counted only a few times. CDR3 DNA: TGTGCCAGCAGCCAAGAGTACGCATCGAGCACTGAAGCTTTCTTT. It encodes CASSQEYASSTEAFF. The chain carries TRBV3-1 and TRBJ1-1; D not resolved. Trimming shortened V by 0 bases and J by 4 bases, and 12 bases separated the two germline ends. The CDR3 sequence is 15 residues long. Germline CDR1 is LGHDT and CDR2 is YNNKEL (reference sequence).

This clonotype was seen only a few times. This chain uses TRBV12-3 or TRBV12-4 with TRBJ1-4; D ambiguous. V lost 1 base, J lost 8 bases, and 8 bases lay in between. This CDR3 is built from 13 residues. Here the CDR3 DNA reads TGTGCCAGCAGTTTAGAGGGTGGAGAAAAACTGTTTTTT. This codes for CASSLEGGEKLFF.

The chain couples TRBV11-1 to TRBJ2-3; TRBD1 aligns across 8 bases. This CDR3 is 16 amino acids long. CDR1 is SGHAT, CDR2 FQDESV, per germline (reference sequence). Losses at the gene ends were 5 bases for V and 5 bases for J; bases not matched to a gene: 12. CDR3 nucleotides: TGTGCCAGCAGCGACAGGGGTTCGATGCAGGGAGATACGCAGTATTTT. It specifies CASSDRGSMQGDTQYF.